This TCR beta chain was documented in a study of spatial heterogeneity in lung cancer. The overall study: Beta-chain sequences consistently outnumbered alpha-chain sequences in detection. Combinations of a unique TCR and a UMI were tallied in raw reads, and on average each appeared more than ten times.

MiXCR, applied by TCRdb to the 5' RACE reads, yields one record per CDR3 protein. The data hold about 90,000 distinct CDR3 sequences, with approximately 8.2% observed a single time. Germline values: CDR1 MNHEY, CDR2 SVGAGI. V dropped 6 bases and J dropped 2 bases, with 11 bases sitting between them. This CDR3 contains 14 residues. Time point defined: sample taken at primary tumor resection. Unsorted samples of tumor, nontumor lung or frozen PBMC had their whole RNA sequenced. This rearrangement joins TRBV6-5 to TRBJ1-3; D ambiguous. The sequences come from PBMCs, collected at surgery. This receptor was obtained from a male donor with early-stage non-small cell lung cancer. CDR3 coding DNA: TGTGCCAGCAGGAGGGCGAGCCCTGGAAACACCATATATTTT. Translated: CASRRASPGNTIYF.